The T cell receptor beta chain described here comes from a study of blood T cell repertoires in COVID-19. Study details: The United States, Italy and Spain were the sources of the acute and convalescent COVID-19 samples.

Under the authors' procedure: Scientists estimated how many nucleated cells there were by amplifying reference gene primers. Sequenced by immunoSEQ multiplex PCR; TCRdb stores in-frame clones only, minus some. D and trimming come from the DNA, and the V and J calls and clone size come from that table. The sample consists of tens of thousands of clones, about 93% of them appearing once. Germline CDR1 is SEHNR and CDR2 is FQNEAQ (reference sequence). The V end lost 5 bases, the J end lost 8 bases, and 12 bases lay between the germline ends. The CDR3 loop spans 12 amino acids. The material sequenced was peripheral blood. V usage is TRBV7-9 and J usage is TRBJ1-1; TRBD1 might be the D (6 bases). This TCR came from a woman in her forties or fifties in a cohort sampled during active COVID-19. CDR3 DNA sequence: TGTGCCAGCAGCACCGCGGACAGCGAAGCTTTCTTT. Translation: CASSTADSEAFF.